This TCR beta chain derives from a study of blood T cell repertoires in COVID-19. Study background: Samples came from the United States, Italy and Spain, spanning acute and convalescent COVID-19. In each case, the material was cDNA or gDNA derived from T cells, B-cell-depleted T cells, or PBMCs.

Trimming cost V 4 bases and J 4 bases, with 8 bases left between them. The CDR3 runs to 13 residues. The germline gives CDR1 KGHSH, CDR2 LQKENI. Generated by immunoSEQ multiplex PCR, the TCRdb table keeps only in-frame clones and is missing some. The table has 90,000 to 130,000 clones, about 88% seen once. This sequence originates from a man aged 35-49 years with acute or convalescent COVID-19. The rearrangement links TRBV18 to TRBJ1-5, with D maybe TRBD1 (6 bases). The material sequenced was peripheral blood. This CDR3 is CASSRGRNQPQHF. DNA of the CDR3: TGTGCCAGCTCACGGGGGCGAAATCAGCCCCAGCATTTT.